This TCR beta chain was retrieved from a study of a mutant IDH1 vaccine in newly diagnosed glioma (dated by TCRdb to about 2021). As for the study more broadly: Vaccination started 4-6 weeks after radiotherapy alone, or was given together with temozolomide cycles in the groups whose treatment included chemotherapy. Longitudinal TCRB deep sequencing was performed for about two dozen treated patients wherever samples were available for exploratory analyses. Before enrollment, most patients had been given radiochemotherapy with temozolomide as standard therapy, while the rest had received either radiotherapy alone or temozolomide alone. The week-35 safety follow-up was designated visit V12, and the week-47 end of study was designated visit V13. Peripheral blood was collected at six visits: V03 (baseline), V05, V07, V10, V12 and V13. Of the 30 to 35 treated patients, around 62% were male and roughly 40% were female, and a mean age of roughly 40 years was recorded. Points the paper makes about the study in general: Immune responses induced by the vaccine were seen in 90% to 95% of patients across multiple MHC alleles. The authors stated that sample limitations prevented analyses of patient blood samples from being reproduced. PBMC samples for TCRB deep sequencing were selected based on availability. No apparent relationship was observed between pseudoprogression and alterations in the top peripheral T cell clonotypes detected by TCRB sequencing.

The sample's time point label is to be understood as: week 35, safety follow-up. A 20-mer mutant IDH1 peptide at 300 micrograms in Montanide made up each vaccine dose, which was injected subcutaneously together with topical imiquimod. Patients were given eight vaccinations, in weeks 1, 3, 5, 7, 11, 15, 19 and 23, which matched visits V03 through V10. The donors had newly diagnosed IDH1-mutant astrocytomas of WHO grade 3 or 4 that showed loss of nuclear ATRX. The samples were drawn from NOA16, a multicentre, single-arm, open-label phase I trial in Germany that tested a mutant IDH1 peptide vaccine in humans for the first time. Genomic DNA for TCRB sequencing was extracted from EDTA blood using the DNeasy Blood and Tissue Kit. The library was produced with the immunoSEQ multiplex PCR assay. Following the manufacturer's protocol, the hsTCRB Kit was used to amplify rearranged TCR beta chain sequences. TCRB libraries were sequenced on an Illumina MiSeq. Regarding the original processing steps: The kit vendor's proprietary platform handled demultiplexing, trimming and gene mapping. TCRdb re-hosts the immuneACCESS table, in-frame sequences only. Its copies lack some clones; in the studies checked, an unresolved V gene accounts for under half of them, and the cause for the rest is not known. V and J calls and clone size come straight from that table; D and trimming were deduced from the DNA. Within this sample are just under 70,000 clones, with less than 90% of them counted one time only. The ten most abundant clones make up roughly 12% of the sample.

The V end gives up 1 base and the J end 4 bases, leaving 8 bases in the junction not matched to a gene. Including cysteine and phenylalanine, the CDR3 has 16 amino acids. Kept here is only the CDR3 DNA, which spans 48 bases and is read in frame from base 1. CDR1 and CDR2, per the germline V gene, are SNHLY and FYNNEI. About this clone itself: It lacks a known antigen. No per-base quality is available; no much larger clone lies one base away.

The chain employs TRBV2 and TRBJ1-2, with 8 central nucleotides matching TRBD1. The specimen was PBMCs, collected from a glioma patient whose treatment included an IDH1 peptide vaccine. This clonotype originated in a man younger than 35 with glioma. The bases read TGTGCCAGCAGTGAAGAATACAGGGGGGTCGGCTATGGCTACACCTTC. It is translated as CASSEEYRGVGYGYTF. With all but the CDR3 taken from the reference TRBV2 and TRBJ1-2 genes, the full variable domain is: EPEVTQTPSHQVTQMGQEVILRCVPISNHLYFYWYRQILGQKVEFLVSFYNNEISEKSEIFDDQFSVERPDGSNFTLKIRSTKLEDSAMYFCASSEEYRGVGYGYTFGSGTRLTVV.